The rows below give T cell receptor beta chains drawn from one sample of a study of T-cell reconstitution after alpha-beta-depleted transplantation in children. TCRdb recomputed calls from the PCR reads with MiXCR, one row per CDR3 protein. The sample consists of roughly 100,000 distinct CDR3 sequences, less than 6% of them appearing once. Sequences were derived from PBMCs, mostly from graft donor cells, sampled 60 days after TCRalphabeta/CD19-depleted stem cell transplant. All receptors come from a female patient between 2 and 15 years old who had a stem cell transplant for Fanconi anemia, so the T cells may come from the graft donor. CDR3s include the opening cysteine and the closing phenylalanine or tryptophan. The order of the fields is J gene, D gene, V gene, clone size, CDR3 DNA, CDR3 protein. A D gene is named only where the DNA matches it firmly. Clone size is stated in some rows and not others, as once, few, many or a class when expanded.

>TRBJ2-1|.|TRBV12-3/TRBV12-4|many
TGTGCCAGCAGTTTAAAGCAGGTCAGCTCCTACAATGAGCAGTTCTTC
CASSLKQVSSYNEQFF
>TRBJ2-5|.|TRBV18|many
TGTGCCAGCTCACCCGGGAGACAGGTCCAAGAGACCCAGTACTTC
CASSPGRQVQETQYF
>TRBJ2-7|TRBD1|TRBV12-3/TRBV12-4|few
TGTGCCAGCAGTTTCGGACAGGCCTACGAGCAGTACTTC
CASSFGQAYEQYF
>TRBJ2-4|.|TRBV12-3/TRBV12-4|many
TGTGCCAGCAGTTTTCAACTAGCCAAAAACATTCAGTACTTC
CASSFQLAKNIQYF
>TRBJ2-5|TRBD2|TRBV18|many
TGTGCCAGCTCACCTGGGCTAGCGGGGCAAGAGACCCAGTACTTC
CASSPGLAGQETQYF
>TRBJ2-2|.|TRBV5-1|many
TGCGCCAGCAGCTTGGTAGCCACCGGGGAGCTGTTTTTT
CASSLVATGELFF
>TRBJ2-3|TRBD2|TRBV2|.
TGTGCCAGCAGCGGGACTAGCGTAAGCACAGATACGCAGTATTTT
CASSGTSVSTDTQYF
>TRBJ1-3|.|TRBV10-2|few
TGCGCCAGCAGTGTGGCAGTCTCTGGAAACACCATATATTTT
CASSVAVSGNTIYF
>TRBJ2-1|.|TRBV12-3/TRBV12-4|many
TGTGCCAGCAGTTTAGGGACAGACTACAATGAGCAGTTCTTC
CASSLGTDYNEQFF
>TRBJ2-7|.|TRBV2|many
TGTGCCACCCAAGGGCCGGGGGCCTACGAGCAGTACTTC
CATQGPGAYEQYF
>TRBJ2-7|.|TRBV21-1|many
TGTGCCAGCAGCGAAACGAAGCACCCTAGCGGTGCTAGCTCCTACGAGCAGTACTTC
CASSETKHPSGASSYEQYF
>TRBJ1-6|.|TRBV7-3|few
TGTGCCAGCAGCTCGACCCCCTATAATTCACCCCTCCACTTT
CASSSTPYNSPLHF
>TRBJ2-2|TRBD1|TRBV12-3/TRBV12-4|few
TGTGCCAGCAAATTACCAGGGGGCCCCGGGGAGCTGTTTTTT
CASKLPGGPGELFF
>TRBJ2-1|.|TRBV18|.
TGTGCCAGCTCACTCGGGGGGCCCCGGGAGGAGCAGTTCTTC
CASSLGGPREEQFF
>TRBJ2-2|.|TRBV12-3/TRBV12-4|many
TGTGCCAGCAGTCCTAGCGTCAACACCGGGGAGCTGTTTTTT
CASSPSVNTGELFF
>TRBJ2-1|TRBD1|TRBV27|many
TGTGCCAGCAGTTTATCGATGGCCAGGGGGCGACGAAATGAGCAGTTCTTC
CASSLSMARGRRNEQFF
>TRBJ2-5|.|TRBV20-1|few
TGCAGTGCCGGGCCCGAAGAGACCCAGTACTTC
CSAGPEETQYF
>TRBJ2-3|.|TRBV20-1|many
TGCAGTGCTCAAACCCCCCGAGGTCCAGATACGCAGTATTTT
CSAQTPRGPDTQYF
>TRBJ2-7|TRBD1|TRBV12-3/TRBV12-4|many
TGTGCCAGCAGTTCCGGAGCGACAGGGTGGGTCTACGAGCAGTACTTC
CASSSGATGWVYEQYF
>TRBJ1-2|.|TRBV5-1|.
TGCGCCAGCAGCTTGGAAGGCAGGGTAGAAGTTGGCTATGGCTACACCTTC
CASSLEGRVEVGYGYTF
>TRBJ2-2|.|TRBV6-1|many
TGTGCCAGCAGTGAGGGGGGGCCCGGGGAGCTGTTTTTT
CASSEGGPGELFF
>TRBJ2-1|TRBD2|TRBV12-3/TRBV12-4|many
TGTGCCAGCAGTCCACCGGGACTAGCCCCCTACAATGAGCAGTTCTTC
CASSPPGLAPYNEQFF
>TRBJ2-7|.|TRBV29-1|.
TGCAGCGTTACCGGGGTCTACGAGCAGTACTTC
CSVTGVYEQYF
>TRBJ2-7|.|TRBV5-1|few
TGCGCCAGCAGCTTGTCTCAGGGGTCCCACGAGCAGTACTTC
CASSLSQGSHEQYF
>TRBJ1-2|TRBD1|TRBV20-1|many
TGCAGTGCTAGAGGGGACAGCCCTGCCAACTATGGCTACACCTTC
CSARGDSPANYGYTF
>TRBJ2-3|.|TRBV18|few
TGTGCCAGCTCACCAAGGGGGACCACTAGCACAGATACGCAGTATTTT
CASSPRGTTSTDTQYF
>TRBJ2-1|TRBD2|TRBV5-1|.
TGCGCCAGCAGCTTGGCTCTAGCGGGAATCAATGAGCAGTTCTTC
CASSLALAGINEQFF
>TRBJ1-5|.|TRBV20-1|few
TGCAGTGCTCCCCTACGGCAGGGATTTAGCAATCAGCCCCAGCATTTT
CSAPLRQGFSNQPQHF
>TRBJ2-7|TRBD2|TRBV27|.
TGTGCCAGCAGTCTGGGGCTAGCGGGGCTCCCCTACGAGCAGTACTTC
CASSLGLAGLPYEQYF
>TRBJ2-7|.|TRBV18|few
TGTGCCAGCTCACCACTAGGGGAAGAGCAGTACTTC
CASSPLGEEQYF
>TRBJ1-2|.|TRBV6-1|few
TGTGCCAGCAGTGAAGCGGGGTGGGGGGGCGATGTCTATGGCTACACCTTC
CASSEAGWGGDVYGYTF
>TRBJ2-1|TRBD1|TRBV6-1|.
TGTGCCAGCAGTAAACCGCAGGGGGCGGTCTACAATGAGCAGTTCTTC
CASSKPQGAVYNEQFF
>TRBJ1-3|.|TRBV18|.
TGTGCCAGCTCACCTCTTCTTGACTCTGGAAACACCATATATTTT
CASSPLLDSGNTIYF
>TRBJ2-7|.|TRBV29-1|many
TGCAGCGTTGAAGGGAACAGGGACTACGAGCAGTACTTC
CSVEGNRDYEQYF
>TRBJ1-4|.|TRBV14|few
TGTGCCAGCGGTCAAGGCCCTCGGAACGAAAAACTGTTTTTT
CASGQGPRNEKLFF
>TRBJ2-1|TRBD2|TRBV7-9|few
TGTGCCAGCAGCTCCGGTAGCGGGAGCGTAGATTTAGGGAATGAGCAGTTCTTC
CASSSGSGSVDLGNEQFF
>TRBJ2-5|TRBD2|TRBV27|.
TGTGCCAGCAGTTTTACCGGACTAGCGGGAGGGGTAAAGACCCAGTACTTC
CASSFTGLAGGVKTQYF
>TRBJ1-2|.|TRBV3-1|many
TGTGCCAGCAGCCAAGGTAGTCGGAGAGACTATGGCTACACCTTC
CASSQGSRRDYGYTF
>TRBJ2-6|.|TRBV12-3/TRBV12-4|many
TGTGCCAGCAGTTTAGGGGGGTATGGGGCCAACGTCCTGACTTTC
CASSLGGYGANVLTF
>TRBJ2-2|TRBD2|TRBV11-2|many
TGTGCCAGCAGCTTGGGACTAGCGGGTGCGAACACCGGGGAGCTGTTTTTT
CASSLGLAGANTGELFF
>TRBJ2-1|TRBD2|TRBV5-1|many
TGCGCCAGCAGTTCCGGCGGGAGCCTTTTTATTGAGCAGTTCTTC
CASSSGGSLFIEQFF
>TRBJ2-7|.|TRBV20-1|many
TGCAGTGCTATGTCCTACGAGCAGTACTTC
CSAMSYEQYF
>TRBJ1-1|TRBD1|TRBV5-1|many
TGCGCCAGCAGCGCAGGGGGCATTGAAGCTTTCTTT
CASSAGGIEAFF
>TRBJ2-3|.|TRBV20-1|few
TGCAGTGCTAGAGAGACTAAGGGGGGGGTGACTAGCACAGATACGCAGTATTTT
CSARETKGGVTSTDTQYF
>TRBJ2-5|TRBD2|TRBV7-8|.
TGTGCCAGCAGCTTGGGCGGACTAGTCCAAGAGACCCAGTACTTC
CASSLGGLVQETQYF
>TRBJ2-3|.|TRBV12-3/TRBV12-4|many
TGTGCCAGCAGTTTATTCGGCCGGGGGAGTCTTCTCACAGATACGCAGTATTTT
CASSLFGRGSLLTDTQYF
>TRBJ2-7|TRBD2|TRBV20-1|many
TGCAGGGGGGCTCTCAGCGGGAGAGTCTACGAGCAGTACTTC
CRGALSGRVYEQYF
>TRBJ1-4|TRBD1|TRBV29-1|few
TGCAGCGTTCGGACAGGGGTTGAAAAACTGTTTTTT
CSVRTGVEKLFF
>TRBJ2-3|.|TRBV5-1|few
TGCGCCAGCAGCTTGTTGGGGCCCGGGGCAGATACGCAGTATTTT
CASSLLGPGADTQYF
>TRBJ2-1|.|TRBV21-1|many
TGTGCCAGCAGCAAAGTTTGGCATGAGCAGTTCTTC
CASSKVWHEQFF
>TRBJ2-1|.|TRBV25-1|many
TGTGCCAGCTCCCCTGGGGGTATCAACTACAATGAGCAGTTCTTC
CASSPGGINYNEQFF
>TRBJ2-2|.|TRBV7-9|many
TGTGCCACCGTCTCTCGGGGGACCGGGGAGCTGTTTTTT
CATVSRGTGELFF
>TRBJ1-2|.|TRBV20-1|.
TGCAGTGGGCAGGGGAGGGGAGACACCCATGGCTACACCTTC
CSGQGRGDTHGYTF
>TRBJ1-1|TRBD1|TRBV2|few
TGTGCCAGCAGTCCTTGGACAGGGGACTTTGCGTTATCGGGAGCTTTCTTT
CASSPWTGDFALSGAFF
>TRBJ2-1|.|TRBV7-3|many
TGTGCCAGCAGCTTAAATGGGGCGGGTTCCCCCTCCTACAATGAGCAGTTCTTC
CASSLNGAGSPSYNEQFF